This is a list of T cell receptor beta chains from one sample in a study of cytomegalovirus exposure and HLA in healthy donors. Sequencing was performed with immunoSEQ multiplex PCR; in TCRdb, only in-frame clones are kept and a portion is missing. The listing contains about 100,000 clones. Sequenced sample: PBMCs. The receptor source for this set is a man aged 50 or older in good health and CMV-seronegative. The CDR3 runs from the conserved cysteine through the conserved F or W.

>TRBJ2-1|TRBV11-2
CASSSPQRRYNEQFF
>TRBJ2-7|TRBV28
CASSTSPYEQYF
>TRBJ1-2|TRBV6-5
CASSPGEFYGYTF
>TRBJ2-5|TRBV6-5
CASSPGQTNQETQYF
>TRBJ2-2|TRBV30
CAWSVGGTGELFF
>TRBJ2-7|TRBV19
CASSILAGYEQYF
>TRBJ1-2|TRBV4-3
CASSQDQGQVHGYTF
>TRBJ2-5|TRBV6-6
CASEDTFQETQYF
>TRBJ2-7|TRBV11-2
CASSSEGQGYNEQYF
>TRBJ2-7|TRBV5-4
CASSLTWGDSYEQYF
>TRBJ2-7|TRBV7-9
CASSLYRDRGSYEQYF
>TRBJ1-1|TRBV6-1
CASSATTGNTEAFF
>TRBJ1-5|TRBV6-6
CASSYSYSNQPQHF
>TRBJ1-2|TRBV4-1
CASSLQANYGYTF
>TRBJ2-7|TRBV5-1
CASSQNRGPYEQYF
>TRBJ1-2|TRBV19
CASSNRTGNFNYGYTF
>TRBJ2-1|TRBV5-6
CASSRNLATSYNEQFF
>TRBJ1-4|TRBV4-3
CASSQDKGTGRGDEKLFF
>TRBJ1-5|TRBV2
CASSEALGGNQPQHF
>TRBJ1-4|TRBV25-1
CASSRTGTNEKLFF
>TRBJ1-5|TRBV6-4
CASRRTAYSNQPQHF
>TRBJ1-1|TRBV7-9
CASSLYYSGTGRASAFF
>TRBJ1-1|TRBV11-2
CASSPQTGTEAFF
>TRBJ2-3|TRBV6-5
CASSLSGTSGSNTQYF
>TRBJ2-1|TRBV30
CACLRLAGANEQFF